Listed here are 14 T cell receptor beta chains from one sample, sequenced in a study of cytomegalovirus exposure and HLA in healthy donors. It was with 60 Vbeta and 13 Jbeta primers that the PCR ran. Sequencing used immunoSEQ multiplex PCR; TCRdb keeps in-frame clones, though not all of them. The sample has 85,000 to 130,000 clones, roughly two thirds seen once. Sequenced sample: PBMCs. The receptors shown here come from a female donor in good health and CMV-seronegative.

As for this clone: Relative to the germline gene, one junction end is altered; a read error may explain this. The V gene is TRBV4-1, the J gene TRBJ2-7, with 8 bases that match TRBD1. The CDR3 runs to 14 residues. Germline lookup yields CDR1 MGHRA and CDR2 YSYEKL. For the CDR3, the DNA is TGCGCCAGCAGCCAAGGTTCGGGGGACAGGCCCTCGGACTTC. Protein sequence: CASSQGSGDRPSDF.

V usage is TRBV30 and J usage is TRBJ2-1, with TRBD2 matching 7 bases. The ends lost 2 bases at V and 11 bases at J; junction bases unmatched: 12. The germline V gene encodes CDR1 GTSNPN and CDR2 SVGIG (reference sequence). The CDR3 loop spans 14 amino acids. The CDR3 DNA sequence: TGTGCCTGGAGTCCGTTTTCGACTAGCCGAAAGCAGTTCTTC. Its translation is CAWSPFSTSRKQFF.

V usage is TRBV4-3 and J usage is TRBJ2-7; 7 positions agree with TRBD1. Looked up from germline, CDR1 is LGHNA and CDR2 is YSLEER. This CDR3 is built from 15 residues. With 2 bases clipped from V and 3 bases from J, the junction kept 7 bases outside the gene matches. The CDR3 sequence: CASSQNHRDSYEQYF. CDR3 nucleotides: TGCGCCAGCAGCCAAAATCACCGGGACAGCTACGAGCAGTACTTC.

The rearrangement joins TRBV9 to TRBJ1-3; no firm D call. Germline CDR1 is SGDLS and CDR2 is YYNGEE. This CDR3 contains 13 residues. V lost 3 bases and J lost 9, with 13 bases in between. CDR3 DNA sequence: TGTGCCAGCAGCGACCAAGCATCGGGCACCATATATTTT. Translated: CASSDQASGTIYF.

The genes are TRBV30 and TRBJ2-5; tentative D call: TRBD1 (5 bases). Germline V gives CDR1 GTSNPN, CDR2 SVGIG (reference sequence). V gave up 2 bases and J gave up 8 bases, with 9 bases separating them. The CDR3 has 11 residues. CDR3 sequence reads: CAWSTTGTQYF. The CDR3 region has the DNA TGTGCCTGGAGTACTACAGGAACCCAGTACTTC.

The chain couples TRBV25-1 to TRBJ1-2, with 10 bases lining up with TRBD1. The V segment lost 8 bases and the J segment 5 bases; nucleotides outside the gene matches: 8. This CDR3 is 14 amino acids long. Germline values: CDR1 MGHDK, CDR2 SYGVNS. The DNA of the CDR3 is TGTGCCAGCTTGGGACAGGGGCAGGGGTATGGCTACACCTTC. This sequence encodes CASLGQGQGYGYTF.

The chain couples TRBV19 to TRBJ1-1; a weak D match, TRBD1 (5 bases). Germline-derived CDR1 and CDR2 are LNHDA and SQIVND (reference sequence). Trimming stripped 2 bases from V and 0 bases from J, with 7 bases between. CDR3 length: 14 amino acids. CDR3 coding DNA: TGTGCCAGTAGTATAAGGGGCATGAACACTGAAGCTTTCTTT. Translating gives CASSIRGMNTEAFF. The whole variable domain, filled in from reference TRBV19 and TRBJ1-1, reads DGGITQSPKYLFRKEGQNVTLSCEQNLNHDAMYWYRQDPGQGLRLIYYSQIVNDFQKGDIAEGYSVSREKKESFPLTVTSAQKNPTAFYLCASSIRGMNTEAFFGQGTRLTVV.

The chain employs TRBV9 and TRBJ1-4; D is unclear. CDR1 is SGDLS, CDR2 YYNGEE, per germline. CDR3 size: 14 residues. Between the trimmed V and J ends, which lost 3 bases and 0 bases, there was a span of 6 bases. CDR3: CASSEGATNEKLFF. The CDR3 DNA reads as TGTGCCAGCAGCGAGGGAGCAACTAATGAAAAACTGTTTTTT.

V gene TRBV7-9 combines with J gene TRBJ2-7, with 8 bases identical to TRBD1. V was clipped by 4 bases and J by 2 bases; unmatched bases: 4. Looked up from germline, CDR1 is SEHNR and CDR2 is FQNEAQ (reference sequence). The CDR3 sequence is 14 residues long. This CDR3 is CASSSGQGPYEQYF. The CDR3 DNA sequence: TGTGCCAGCAGCTCCGGACAGGGCCCCTACGAGCAGTACTTC.

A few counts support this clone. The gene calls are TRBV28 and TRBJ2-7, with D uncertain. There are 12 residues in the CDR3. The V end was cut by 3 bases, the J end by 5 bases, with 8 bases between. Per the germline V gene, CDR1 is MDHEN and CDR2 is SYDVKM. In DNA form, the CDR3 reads TGTGCCAGCAGTTTTTCAGGCAACGAGCAGTACTTC. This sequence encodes CASSFSGNEQYF. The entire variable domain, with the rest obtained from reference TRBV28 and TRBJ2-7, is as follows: DVKVTQSSRYLVKRTGEKVFLECVQDMDHENMFWYRQDPGLGLRLIYFSYDVKMKEKGDIPEGYSVSREKKERFSLILESASTNQTSMYLCASSFSGNEQYFGPGTRLTVT.

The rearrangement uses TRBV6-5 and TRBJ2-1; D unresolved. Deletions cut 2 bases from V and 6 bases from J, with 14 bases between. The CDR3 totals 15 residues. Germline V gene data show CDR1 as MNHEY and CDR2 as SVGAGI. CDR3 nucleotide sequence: TGTGCCAGCAGTTACAACGTAGGATCTAGCAATGAGCAGTTCTTC. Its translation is CASSYNVGSSNEQFF.

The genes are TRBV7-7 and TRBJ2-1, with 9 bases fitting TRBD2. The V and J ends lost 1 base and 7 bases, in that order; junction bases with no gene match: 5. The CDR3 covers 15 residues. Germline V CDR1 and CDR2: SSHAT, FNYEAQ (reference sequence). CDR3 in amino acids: CASSLEAGGRNEQFF. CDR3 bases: TGTGCCAGCAGCTTAGAGGCGGGAGGGCGAAATGAGCAGTTCTTC.

The chain's CDR3 is CASSQSNRGYGYTF. As DNA, the CDR3 is TGCGCCAGCAGCCAATCGAACAGGGGCTATGGCTACACCTTC. The V call is TRBV4-3, the J call TRBJ1-2; 7 nucleotides line up with TRBD1. The V gene end was trimmed by 2 bases and the J gene end by 4 bases; junction bases not matched to a gene: 4. CDR3 length: 14 residues. Looked up from germline, CDR1 is LGHNA and CDR2 is YSLEER.

The CDR3: CASSISVAMLTDTQYF. In DNA form, the CDR3 reads TGCGCCAGCAGCATCTCGGTAGCGATGCTCACAGATACGCAGTATTTT. V is TRBV5-1 and J is TRBJ2-3; D is perhaps TRBD2 (5 bases). Germline-derived CDR1 and CDR2 are SGHRS and YFSETQ. Trimming removed 4 bases at V and 2 bases at J, with 17 bases between. The CDR3 is made up of 16 amino acids.